The count of the clone carrying this TCR beta chain is one. Its antigen remains unidentified. Cells designated naive CD8 were CD45RO-negative and were positively selected for CCR7, with terminally differentiated effector memory CD45RA+ cells excluded. Free of recent acute infections or vaccinations, the donors were healthy HIV-negative adults. Using immunoSEQ multiplex PCR, the repertoire was profiled, and TCRdb retains in-frame clones only, with some absent. The sample lists around 2.1 million clones, 85% to 95% occurring once. This CDR3 is 12 amino acids long. Trimming removed 5 bases at V and 7 bases at J, with 11 bases between. Germline V CDR1 and CDR2: SGHAT, FQNNGV. The data stem from a study of shared clonotypes between healthy human individuals. Study at large: Three plates each covered CD4 naive and memory; CD8 naive two, CD8 memory one.

Study observations and caveats: What naive subsets generally showed was a larger estimated richness than memory subsets showed.

This TCR derives from a man aged 18 to 29 in good health. Some clones in this sample may be carry-over from other donors' samples. V is TRBV11-2 and J is TRBJ1-1; D perhaps matches TRBD1 (6 bases). Sample: naive CD8+ T cells from PBMCs. This CDR3 reads CASSHRGGEAFF. CDR3 DNA: TGTGCCAGCAGCCATCGAGGGGGTGAAGCTTTCTTT.